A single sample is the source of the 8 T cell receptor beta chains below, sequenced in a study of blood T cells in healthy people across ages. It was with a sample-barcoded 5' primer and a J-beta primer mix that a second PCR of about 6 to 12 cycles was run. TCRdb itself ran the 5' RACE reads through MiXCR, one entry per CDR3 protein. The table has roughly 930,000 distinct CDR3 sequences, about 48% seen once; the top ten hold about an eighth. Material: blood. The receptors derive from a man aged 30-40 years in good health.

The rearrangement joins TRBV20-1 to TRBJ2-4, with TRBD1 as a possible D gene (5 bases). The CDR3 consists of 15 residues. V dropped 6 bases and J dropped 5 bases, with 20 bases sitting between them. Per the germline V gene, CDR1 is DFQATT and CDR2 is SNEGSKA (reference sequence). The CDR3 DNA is TGCAGTGCGATGCCGGACAAGCGAGAAGAAAACATTCAGTACTTC. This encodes CSAMPDKREENIQYF.

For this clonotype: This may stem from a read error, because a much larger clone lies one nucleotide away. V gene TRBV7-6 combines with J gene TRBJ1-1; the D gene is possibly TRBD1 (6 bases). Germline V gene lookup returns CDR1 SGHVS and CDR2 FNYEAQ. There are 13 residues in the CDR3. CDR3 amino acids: CAGSQNRAAEAFF. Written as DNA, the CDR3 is TGTGCCGGCAGCCAGAACAGGGCCGCTGAAGCTTTCTTT. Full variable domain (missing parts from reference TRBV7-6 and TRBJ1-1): GAGVSQSPRYKVTKRGQDVALRCDPISGHVSLYWYRQALGQGPEFLTYFNYEAQQDKSGLPNDRFSAERPEGSISTLTIQRTEQRDSAMYRCAGSQNRAAEAFFGQGTRLTVV.

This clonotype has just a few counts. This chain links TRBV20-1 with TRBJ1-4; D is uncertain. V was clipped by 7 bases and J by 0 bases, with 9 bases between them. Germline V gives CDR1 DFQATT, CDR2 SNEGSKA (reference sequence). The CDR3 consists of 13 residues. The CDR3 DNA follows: TGCAGTGTCAGAGGGACAACTAATGAAAAACTGTTTTTT. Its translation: CSVRGTTNEKLFF.

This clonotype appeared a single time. The CDR3 here is CASSPLRITQETQYF. The CDR3 DNA sequence: TGTGCCAGCAGCCCCCTCCGGATAACGCAAGAGACCCAGTACTTC. The V and J genes are TRBV9 and TRBJ2-5; D remains ambiguous. This CDR3 region has 15 residues. Germline CDR1 and CDR2: SGDLS and YYNGEE. The V end was cut by 4 bases, the J end by 2 bases, with 15 bases between.

The CDR3 DNA reads TGCAGCGTTCCCCGATCAGGGGGAAGTGACTACACCTTC. This encodes CSVPRSGGSDYTF. The J gene is TRBJ1-2, the V gene TRBV29-1, with 7 bases fitting TRBD1. V trimming: 5 bases; J trimming: 10 bases; junction bases outside the gene matches: 13. Germline CDR1 is SQVTM and CDR2 is ANQGSEA. The length of the CDR3 is 13 residues.

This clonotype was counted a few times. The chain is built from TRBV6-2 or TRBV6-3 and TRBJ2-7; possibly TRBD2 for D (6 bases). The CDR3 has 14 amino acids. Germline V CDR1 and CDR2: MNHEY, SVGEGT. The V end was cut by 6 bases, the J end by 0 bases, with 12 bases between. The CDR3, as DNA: TGTGCCAGCAGCGCGCGGGACTTCTCCTACGAGCAGTACTTC. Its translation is CASSARDFSYEQYF.

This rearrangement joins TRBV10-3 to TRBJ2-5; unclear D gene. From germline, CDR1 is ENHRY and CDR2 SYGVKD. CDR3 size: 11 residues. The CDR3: CATVGEETQYF. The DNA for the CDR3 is TGTGCTACGGTTGGGGAAGAGACCCAGTACTTC.

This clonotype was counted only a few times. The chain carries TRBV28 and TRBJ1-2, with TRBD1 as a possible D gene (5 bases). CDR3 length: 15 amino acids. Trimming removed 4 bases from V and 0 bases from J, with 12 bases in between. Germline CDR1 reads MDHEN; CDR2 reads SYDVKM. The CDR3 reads CASSSHGAPNYGYTF. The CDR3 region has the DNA TGTGCCAGCAGTTCTCACGGGGCCCCTAACTATGGCTACACCTTC.